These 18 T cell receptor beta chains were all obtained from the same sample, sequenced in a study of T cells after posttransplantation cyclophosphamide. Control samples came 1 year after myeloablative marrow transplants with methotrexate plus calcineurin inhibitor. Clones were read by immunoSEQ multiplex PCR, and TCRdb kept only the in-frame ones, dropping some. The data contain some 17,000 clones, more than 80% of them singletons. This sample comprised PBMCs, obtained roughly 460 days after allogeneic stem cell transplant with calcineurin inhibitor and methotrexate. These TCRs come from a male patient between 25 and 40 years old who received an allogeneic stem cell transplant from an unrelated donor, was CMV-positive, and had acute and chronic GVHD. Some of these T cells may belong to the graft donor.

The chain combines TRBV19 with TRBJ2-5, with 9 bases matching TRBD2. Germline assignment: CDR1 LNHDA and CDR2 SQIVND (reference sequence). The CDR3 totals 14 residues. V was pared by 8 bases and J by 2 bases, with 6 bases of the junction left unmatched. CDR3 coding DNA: TGTGCCAGTGACGGCGGGAGGGGGCAAGAGACCCAGTACTTC. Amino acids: CASDGGRGQETQYF.

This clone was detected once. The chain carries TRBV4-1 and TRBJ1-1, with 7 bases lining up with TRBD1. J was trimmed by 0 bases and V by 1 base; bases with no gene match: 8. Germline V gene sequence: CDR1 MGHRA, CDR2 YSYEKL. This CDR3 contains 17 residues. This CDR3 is CASSQGQGGGVNTEAFF. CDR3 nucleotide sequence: TGCGCCAGCAGCCAAGGGCAGGGGGGAGGAGTGAACACTGAAGCTTTCTTT.

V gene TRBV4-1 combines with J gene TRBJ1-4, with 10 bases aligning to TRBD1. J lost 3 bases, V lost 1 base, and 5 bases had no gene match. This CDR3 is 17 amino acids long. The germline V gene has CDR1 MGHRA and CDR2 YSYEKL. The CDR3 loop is CASSQGFDRGPNEKLFF. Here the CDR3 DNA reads TGCGCCAGCAGCCAAGGTTTCGACAGGGGGCCTAATGAAAAACTGTTTTTT.

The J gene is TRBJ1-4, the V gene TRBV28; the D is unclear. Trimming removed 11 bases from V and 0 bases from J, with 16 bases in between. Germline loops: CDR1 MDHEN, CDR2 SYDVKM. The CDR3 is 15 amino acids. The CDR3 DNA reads TGTGCCGTTGTTGGGAGGGAAGCAACTAATGAAAAACTGTTTTTT. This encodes CAVVGREATNEKLFF. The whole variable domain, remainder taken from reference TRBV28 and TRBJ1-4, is DVKVTQSSRYLVKRTGEKVFLECVQDMDHENMFWYRQDPGLGLRLIYFSYDVKMKEKGDIPEGYSVSREKKERFSLILESASTNQTSMYLCAVVGREATNEKLFFGSGTQLSVL.

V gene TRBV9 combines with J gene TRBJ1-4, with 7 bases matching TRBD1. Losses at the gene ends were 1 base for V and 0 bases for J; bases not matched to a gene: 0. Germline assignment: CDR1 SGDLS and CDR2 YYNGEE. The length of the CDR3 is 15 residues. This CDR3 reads CASSVTGATNEKLFF. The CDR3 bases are TGTGCCAGCAGCGTAACAGGGGCAACTAATGAAAAACTGTTTTTT.

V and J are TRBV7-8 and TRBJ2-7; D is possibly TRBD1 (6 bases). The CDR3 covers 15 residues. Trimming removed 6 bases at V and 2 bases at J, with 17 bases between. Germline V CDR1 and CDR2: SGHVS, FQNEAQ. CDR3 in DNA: TGTGCCAGCAGATCGAGAGGACAGTCCCCCTACGAGCAGTACTTC. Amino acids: CASRSRGQSPYEQYF.

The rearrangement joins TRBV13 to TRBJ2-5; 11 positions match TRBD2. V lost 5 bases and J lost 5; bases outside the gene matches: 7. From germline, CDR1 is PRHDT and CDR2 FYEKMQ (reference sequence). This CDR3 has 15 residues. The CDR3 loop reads CASSLALAGVETQYF. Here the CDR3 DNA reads TGTGCCAGCAGCCTAGCACTAGCGGGAGTCGAGACCCAGTACTTC.

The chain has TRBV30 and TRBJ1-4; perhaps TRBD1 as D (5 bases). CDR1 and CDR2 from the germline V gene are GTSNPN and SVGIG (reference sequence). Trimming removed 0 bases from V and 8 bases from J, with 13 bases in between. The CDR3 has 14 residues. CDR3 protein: CAWSVRGLGEKLFF. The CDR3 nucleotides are TGTGCCTGGAGTGTACGGGGACTGGGGGAAAAACTGTTTTTT.

The DNA of the CDR3 is TGTGCCAGCAGCCGAACTAGGAACACCGGGGAGCTGTTTTTT. It translates to CASSRTRNTGELFF. The rearrangement uses TRBV7-2 and TRBJ2-2; tentatively, D is TRBD2 (5 bases). V was trimmed by 5 bases and J by 1 base, leaving 8 bases between them. CDR3 length: 14 residues. In germline, CDR1 is SGHTA, CDR2 FQGNSA.

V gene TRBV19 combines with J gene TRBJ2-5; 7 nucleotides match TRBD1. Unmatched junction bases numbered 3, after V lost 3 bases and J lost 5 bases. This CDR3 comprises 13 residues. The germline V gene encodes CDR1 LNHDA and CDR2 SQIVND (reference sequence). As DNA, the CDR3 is TGTGCCAGTAGTATCCCGACAGGGGAGACCCAGTACTTC. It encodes CASSIPTGETQYF. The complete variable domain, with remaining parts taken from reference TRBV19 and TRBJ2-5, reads DGGITQSPKYLFRKEGQNVTLSCEQNLNHDAMYWYRQDPGQGLRLIYYSQIVNDFQKGDIAEGYSVSREKKESFPLTVTSAQKNPTAFYLCASSIPTGETQYFGPGTRLLVL.

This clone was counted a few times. The CDR3 DNA follows: TGTGCCAGCAGATCGGACAGGGAGTATCAGCCCCAGCATTTT. Its protein is CASRSDREYQPQHF. The chain joins TRBV2 to TRBJ1-5, with 8 bases matching TRBD1. J was trimmed by 5 bases and V by 6 bases; bases with no gene match: 6. CDR3 length: 14 residues. CDR1 is SNHLY and CDR2 is FYNNEI in the germline V gene.

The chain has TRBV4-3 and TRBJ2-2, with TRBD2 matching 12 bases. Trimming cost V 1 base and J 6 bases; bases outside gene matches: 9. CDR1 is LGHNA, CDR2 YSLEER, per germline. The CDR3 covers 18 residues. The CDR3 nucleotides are TGCGCCAGCAGCCAAGTCCCTAGCGGGAGGGCCCGGTCCGGGGAGCTGTTTTTT. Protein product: CASSQVPSGRARSGELFF.

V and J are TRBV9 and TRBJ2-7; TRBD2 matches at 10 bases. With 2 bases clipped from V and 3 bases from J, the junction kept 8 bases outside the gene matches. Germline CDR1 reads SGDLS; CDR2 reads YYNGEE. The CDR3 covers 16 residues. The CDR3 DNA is TGTGCCAGCAGCGTCGCCCTAGCGGGAGCCATCTACGAGCAGTACTTC. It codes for CASSVALAGAIYEQYF.

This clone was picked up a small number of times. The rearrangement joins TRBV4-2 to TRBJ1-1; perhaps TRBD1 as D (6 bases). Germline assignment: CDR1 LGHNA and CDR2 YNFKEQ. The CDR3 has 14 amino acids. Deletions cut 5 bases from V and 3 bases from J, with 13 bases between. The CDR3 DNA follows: TGTGCCAGCAGCGAGGACAGCGCTTACACTGAAGCTTTCTTT. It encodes CASSEDSAYTEAFF.

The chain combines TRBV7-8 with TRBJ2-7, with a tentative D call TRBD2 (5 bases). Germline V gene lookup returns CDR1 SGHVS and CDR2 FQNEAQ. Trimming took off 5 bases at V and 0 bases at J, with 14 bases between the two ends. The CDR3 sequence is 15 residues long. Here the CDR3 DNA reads TGTGCCAGCAGCACCTTACAAGGAGGCTCCTACGAGCAGTACTTC. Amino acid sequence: CASSTLQGGSYEQYF.

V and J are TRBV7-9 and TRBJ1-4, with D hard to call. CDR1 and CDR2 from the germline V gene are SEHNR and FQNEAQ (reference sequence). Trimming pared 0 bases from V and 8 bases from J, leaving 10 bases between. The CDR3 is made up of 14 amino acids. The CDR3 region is CASSLAGVVEKLFF. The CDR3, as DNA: TGTGCCAGCAGCTTAGCGGGAGTGGTAGAAAAACTGTTTTTT.

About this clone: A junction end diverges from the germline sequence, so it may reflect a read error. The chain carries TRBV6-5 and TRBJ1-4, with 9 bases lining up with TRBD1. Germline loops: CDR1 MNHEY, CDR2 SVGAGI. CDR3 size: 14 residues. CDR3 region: CAISSQGADEKLFF. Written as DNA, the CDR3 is TGTGCCATCAGTTCACAGGGGGCGGATGAAAAACTGTTTTTT.

The CDR3 loop is CASSQGVVLQSSYNEQFF. As DNA, the CDR3 is TGCGCCAGCAGCCAAGGGGTAGTGTTACAGAGCTCCTACAATGAGCAGTTCTTC. V and J are TRBV4-3 and TRBJ2-1; D is uncertain. V shed 1 base and J shed 0 bases, with 16 bases lying between them. Germline loops: CDR1 LGHNA, CDR2 YSLEER. This CDR3 has 18 amino acids.